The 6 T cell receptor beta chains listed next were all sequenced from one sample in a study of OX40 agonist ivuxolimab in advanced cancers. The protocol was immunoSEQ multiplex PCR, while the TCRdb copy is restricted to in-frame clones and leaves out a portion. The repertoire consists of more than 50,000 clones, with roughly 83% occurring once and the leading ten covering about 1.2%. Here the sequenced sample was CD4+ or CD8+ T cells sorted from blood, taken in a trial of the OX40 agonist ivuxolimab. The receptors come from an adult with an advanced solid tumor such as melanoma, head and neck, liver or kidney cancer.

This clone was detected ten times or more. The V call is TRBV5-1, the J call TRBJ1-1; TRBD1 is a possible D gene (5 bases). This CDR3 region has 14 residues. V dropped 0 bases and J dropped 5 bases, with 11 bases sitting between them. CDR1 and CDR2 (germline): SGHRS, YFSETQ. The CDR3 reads CASSLETAGTEAFF. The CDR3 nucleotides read TGCGCCAGCAGCTTGGAGACAGCAGGGACTGAAGCTTTCTTT. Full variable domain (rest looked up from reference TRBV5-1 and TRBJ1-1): KAGVTQTPRYLIKTRGQQVTLSCSPISGHRSVSWYQQTPGQGLQFLFEYFSETQRNKGNFPGRFSGRQFSNSRSEMNVSTLELGDSALYLCASSLETAGTEAFFGQGTRLTVV.

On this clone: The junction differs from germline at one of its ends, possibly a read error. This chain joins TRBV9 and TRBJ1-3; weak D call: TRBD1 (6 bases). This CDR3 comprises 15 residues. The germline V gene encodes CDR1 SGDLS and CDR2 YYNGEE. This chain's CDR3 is CASTTRQEPGNTIYF. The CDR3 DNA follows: TGTGCCAGCACCACCAGACAGGAGCCTGGGAACACCATATATTTT.

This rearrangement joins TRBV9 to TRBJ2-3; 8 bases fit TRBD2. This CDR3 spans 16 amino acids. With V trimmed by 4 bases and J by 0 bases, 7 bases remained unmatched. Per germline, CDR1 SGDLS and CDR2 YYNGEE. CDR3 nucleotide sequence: TGTGCCAGCAGCTCCCGGGTAGCGGGAAGCACAGATACGCAGTATTTT. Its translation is CASSSRVAGSTDTQYF.

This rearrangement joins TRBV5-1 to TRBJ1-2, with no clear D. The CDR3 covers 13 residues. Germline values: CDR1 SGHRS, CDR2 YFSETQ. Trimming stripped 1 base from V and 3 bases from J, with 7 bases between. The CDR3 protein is CASSLQGHYGYTF. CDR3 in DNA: TGCGCCAGCAGCTTGCAAGGGCACTATGGCTACACCTTC.

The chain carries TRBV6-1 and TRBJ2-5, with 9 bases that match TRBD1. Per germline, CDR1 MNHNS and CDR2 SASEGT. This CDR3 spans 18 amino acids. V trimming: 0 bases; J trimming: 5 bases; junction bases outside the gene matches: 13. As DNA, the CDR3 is TGTGCCAGCAGTGAAGCAGAACCTGGACAGGGGACGTTGGAGACCCAGTACTTC. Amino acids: CASSEAEPGQGTLETQYF.

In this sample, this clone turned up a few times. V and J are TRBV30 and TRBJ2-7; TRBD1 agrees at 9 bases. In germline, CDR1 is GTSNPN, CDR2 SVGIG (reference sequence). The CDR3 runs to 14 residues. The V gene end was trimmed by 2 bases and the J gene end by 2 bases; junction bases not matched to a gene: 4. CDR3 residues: CAWSWGTGTYEQYF. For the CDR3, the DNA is TGTGCCTGGAGTTGGGGGACAGGGACCTACGAGCAGTACTTC.